This T cell receptor (beta chain) was sequenced for a study of breast tumors, draining lymph nodes, adjacent tissues. Study-level points and caveats: The data were judged consistent with most tumor T cells coming from lymph node and expanding in tumor. Luminal-like breast cancer showed significantly higher tumor–nontumor repertoire similarity than basal-like. Data only fit, rather than demonstrated, lymph node origin of most tumor T cells. Tumors had less TCR diversity than lymph nodes, more than nontumor tissue.

TCRdb re-analysed the multiplex PCR reads in MiXCR, keeping a single row per CDR3 protein. Altogether about 60,000 distinct CDR3 sequences are present, roughly 57% being singletons, with the ten largest covering roughly 18%. This clonotype was detected many times. Its specificity is unknown. The TCR sequence derives from a female donor with breast cancer. Some clones in this sample may be carry-over from other donors' samples. Sequenced: breast tumor tissue.

The CDR3 sequence: CATSDPGAPTGELFF. The CDR3 DNA reads as TGTGCCACCAGTGATCCGGGGGCGCCGACCGGGGAGCTGTTTTTT. This sequence joins TRBV24-1 and TRBJ2-2; D possibly matches TRBD1 or TRBD2 (6 bases each). V dropped 3 bases and J dropped 5 bases, with 12 bases sitting between them. Germline loops: CDR1 KGHDR, CDR2 SFDVKD. This CDR3 has 15 residues.